The source of this TCR beta chain is a study of beta chain features in type 1 diabetes. Study-wide results and limits: A moderate, significant TCRB CDR3 shortening appeared in type 1 diabetes across four CD4+ subsets. For patients, the naive, central memory and Treg TCRB repertoires appeared more alike than for healthy donors.

Deletions cut 5 bases from V and 3 bases from J, with 4 bases between. This CDR3 has 12 residues. Germline-derived CDR1 and CDR2 are MDHEN and SYDVKM. This clone has more than one count but fewer than ten. The antigen remains undetermined. Other nucleotide sequences in the sample specify the same CDR3. Expressed TCRB transcripts were sequenced after all isolated RNA was converted to cDNA. Only in-frame clones appear in the TCRdb table, and some are missing; sequencing was by immunoSEQ multiplex PCR. The profile shows more than 550,000 clones, over 11% of them singletons. The sample comprised naive CD4+ T cells from blood. This chain uses TRBV28 with TRBJ2-2, with unresolved D. The receptor comes from a man between 18 and 29 years old with type 1 diabetes. CDR3 region: CASSLYTGELFF. The CDR3 DNA sequence: TGTGCCAGCAGTCTTTACACCGGGGAGCTGTTTTTT.